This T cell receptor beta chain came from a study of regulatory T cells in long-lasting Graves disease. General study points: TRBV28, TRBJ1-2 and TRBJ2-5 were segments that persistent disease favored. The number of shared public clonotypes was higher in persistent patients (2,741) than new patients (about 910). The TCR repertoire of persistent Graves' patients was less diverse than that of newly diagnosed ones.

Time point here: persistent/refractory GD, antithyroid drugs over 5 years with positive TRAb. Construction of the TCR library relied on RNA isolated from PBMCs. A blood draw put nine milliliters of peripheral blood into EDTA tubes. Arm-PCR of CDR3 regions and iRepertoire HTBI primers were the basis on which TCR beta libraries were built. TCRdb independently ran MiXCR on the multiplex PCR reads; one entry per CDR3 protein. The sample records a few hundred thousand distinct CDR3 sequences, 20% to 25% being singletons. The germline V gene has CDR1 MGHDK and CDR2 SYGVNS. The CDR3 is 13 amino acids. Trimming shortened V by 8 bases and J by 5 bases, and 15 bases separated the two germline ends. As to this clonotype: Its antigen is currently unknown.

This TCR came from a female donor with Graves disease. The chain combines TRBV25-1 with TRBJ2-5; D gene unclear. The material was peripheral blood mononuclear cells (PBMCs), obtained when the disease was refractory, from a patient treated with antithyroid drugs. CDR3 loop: CASSPLLEETQYF. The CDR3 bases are TGTGCCAGCTCCCCCCTCTTAGAGGAGACCCAGTACTTC. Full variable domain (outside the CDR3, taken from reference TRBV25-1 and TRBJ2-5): EADIYQTPRYLVIGTGKKITLECSQTMGHDKMYWYQQDPGMELHLIHYSYGVNSTEKGDLSSESTVSRIRTEHFPLTLESARPSHTSQYLCASSPLLEETQYFGPGTRLLVL.